This TCR beta chain is drawn from a study of tissue T cells after allogeneic stem cell transplantation. The CDR3 is 15 amino acids. V shed 4 bases, J shed 4 bases, and the junction held 2 bases outside the gene matches. Per the germline V gene, CDR1 is KGHPV and CDR2 is FQNQEV (reference sequence). Time point reported: mouse harvest day 14 after allogeneic transplant. Mouse grafts combined 10^7 T-cell-depleted bone marrow cells with 10^6 splenic CD5+ T cells. The protocol was immunoSEQ multiplex PCR, while the TCRdb copy is restricted to in-frame clones and leaves out a portion. This table has roughly 8,000 clones, about 35% appearing once. Study findings and constraints: Within patients, tissue anatomy strongly shaped TCR repertoire composition.

As to this clone: Its cognate antigen is unknown. The genes are named according to mouse. The CDR3 end is not reached by the read, which stops 1 residue before it; the germline J gene fills it in.

The chain couples TRBV26 to TRBJ2-4; the match to TRBD2 covers 13 bases. The TCR sequence derives from a female BALB/c mouse given C57BL/6 T cells with graft-versus-host disease after an allogeneic hematopoietic cell transplant. Material: skin. CDR3 region: CASSRTGGAENTLYF. CDR3 DNA, as far as it was read: TGTGCCAGCAGTCGGACTGGGGGGGCGGAAAACACCTTGTAC. Combining the CDR3 with reference TRBV26 and TRBJ2-4 gives the whole variable domain NSKVIQTPRYLVKGQGQKAKMRCIPEKGHPVVFWYQQNKNNEFKFLINFQNQEVLQQIDMTEKRFSAECPSNSPCSLEIQSSEAGDSALYLCASSRTGGAENTLYFGAGTRLSVL.